This T cell receptor (beta chain) is drawn from a study of identifying expanded T cells in peripheral blood. The J segment lost 4 bases and the V segment lost 4 bases, leaving 12 bases of the junction unmatched. This CDR3 comprises 17 residues. Germline V gene sequence: CDR1 PRHDT, CDR2 FYEKMQ (reference sequence). Data came from immunoSEQ multiplex PCR; TCRdb stores just in-frame clones and leaves some out. The sample contains 70,000 to 100,000 clones, about 86% of which appear only once. Findings and limits, study-wide: Variance in clone template counts between approximately 2-week samples significantly increased with total template count across all healthy donors. Over approximately two and four weeks, about 16 and 19 clones changed, versus roughly 1.1 between replicates.

A note on this clone: Its antigen is currently unknown.

The sequence came from a person between 18 and 70 years old in good health. Specimen: blood. The chain employs TRBV13 and TRBJ1-3; 8 bases are a match to TRBD1. CDR3 sequence: CASSSATGGVAGNTIYF. CDR3 nucleotide sequence: TGTGCCAGCAGCTCGGCCACAGGGGGGGTCGCAGGAAACACCATATATTTT.